This paragraph reports one T cell receptor beta chain. This CDR3 has 16 residues. Germline assignment: CDR1 ENHRY and CDR2 SYGVKD. With 0 bases removed from V and 4 bases from J, the gap between germline ends came to 14 bases. A universal primer binding site was introduced by template switching. The final cDNA contained unique molecular identifiers. Via MiXCR, TCRdb re-called the 5' RACE reads, giving one row per CDR3 protein. The repertoire holds around 960,000 distinct CDR3 sequences, with roughly an eighth as singletons. The sample belongs to a study of identical twins. These data were likewise used in another study, on yellow fever vaccine responses in identical twins.

This clonotype originated in a woman aged 18-29 years in good health. This chain links TRBV10-3 with TRBJ2-3; possibly TRBD2 for D (5 bases). Material: PBMCs. This chain's CDR3 is CAISESGRRTSDTQYF. CDR3 bases: TGTGCCATCAGTGAGTCAGGTCGTCGGACTTCAGATACGCAGTATTTT.